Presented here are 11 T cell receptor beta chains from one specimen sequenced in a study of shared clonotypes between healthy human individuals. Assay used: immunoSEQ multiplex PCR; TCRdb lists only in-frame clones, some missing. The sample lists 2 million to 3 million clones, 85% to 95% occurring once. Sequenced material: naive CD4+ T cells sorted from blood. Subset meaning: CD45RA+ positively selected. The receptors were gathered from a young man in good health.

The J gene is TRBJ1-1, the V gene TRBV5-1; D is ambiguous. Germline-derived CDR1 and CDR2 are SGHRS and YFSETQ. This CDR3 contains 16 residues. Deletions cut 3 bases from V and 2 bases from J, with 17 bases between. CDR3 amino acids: CASSWEPLGGNTEAFF. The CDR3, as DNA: TGCGCCAGCAGCTGGGAACCCCTTGGCGGAAACACTGAAGCTTTCTTT. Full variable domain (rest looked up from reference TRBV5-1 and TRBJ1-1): KAGVTQTPRYLIKTRGQQVTLSCSPISGHRSVSWYQQTPGQGLQFLFEYFSETQRNKGNFPGRFSGRQFSNSRSEMNVSTLELGDSALYLCASSWEPLGGNTEAFFGQGTRLTVV.

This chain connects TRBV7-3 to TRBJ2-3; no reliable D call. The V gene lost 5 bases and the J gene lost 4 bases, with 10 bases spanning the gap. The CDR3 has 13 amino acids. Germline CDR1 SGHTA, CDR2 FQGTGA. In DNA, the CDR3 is TGTGCCAGCAGCCCCGGGTCGCCAGATACGCAGTATTTT. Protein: CASSPGSPDTQYF.

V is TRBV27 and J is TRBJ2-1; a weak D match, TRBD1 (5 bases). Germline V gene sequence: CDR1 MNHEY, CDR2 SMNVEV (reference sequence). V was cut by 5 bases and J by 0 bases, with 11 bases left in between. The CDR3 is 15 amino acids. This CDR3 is CASSPQGFSYNEQFF. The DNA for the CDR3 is TGTGCCAGCAGTCCCCAGGGTTTCTCCTACAATGAGCAGTTCTTC.

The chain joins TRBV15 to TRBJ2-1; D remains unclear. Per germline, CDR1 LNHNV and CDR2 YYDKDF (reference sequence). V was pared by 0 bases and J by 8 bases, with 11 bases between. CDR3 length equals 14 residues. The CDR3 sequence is CATSREMVLDEQFF. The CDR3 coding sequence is TGTGCCACCAGCAGAGAAATGGTGTTGGATGAGCAGTTCTTC.

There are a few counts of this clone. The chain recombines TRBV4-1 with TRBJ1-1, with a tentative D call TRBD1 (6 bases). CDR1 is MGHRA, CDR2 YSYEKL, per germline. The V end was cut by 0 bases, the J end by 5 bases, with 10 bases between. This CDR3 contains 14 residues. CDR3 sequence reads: CASSQEDQGTEAFF. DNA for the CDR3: TGCGCCAGCAGCCAAGAGGACCAGGGGACTGAAGCTTTCTTT.

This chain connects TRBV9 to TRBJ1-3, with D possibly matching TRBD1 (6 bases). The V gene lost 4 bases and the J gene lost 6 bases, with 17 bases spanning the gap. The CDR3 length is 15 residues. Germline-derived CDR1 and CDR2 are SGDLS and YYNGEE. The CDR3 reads CASSKVGGLENTIYF. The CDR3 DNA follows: TGTGCCAGCAGCAAAGTTGGGGGCTTAGAAAACACCATATATTTT.

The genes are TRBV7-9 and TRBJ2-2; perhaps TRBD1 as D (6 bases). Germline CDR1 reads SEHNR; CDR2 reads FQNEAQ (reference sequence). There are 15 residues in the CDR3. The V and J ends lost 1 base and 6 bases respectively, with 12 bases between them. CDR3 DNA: TGTGCCAGCAGCTTAGAGGCAGGGGCATCCGGGGAGCTGTTTTTT. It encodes CASSLEAGASGELFF.

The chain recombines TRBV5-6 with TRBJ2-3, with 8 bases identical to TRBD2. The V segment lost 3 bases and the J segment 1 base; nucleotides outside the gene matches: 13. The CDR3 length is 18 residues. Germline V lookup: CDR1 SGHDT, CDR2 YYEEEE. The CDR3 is CASSYTRAAGGRTDTQYF. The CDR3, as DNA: TGTGCCAGCAGCTACACTAGGGCCGCGGGAGGACGCACAGATACGCAGTATTTT.

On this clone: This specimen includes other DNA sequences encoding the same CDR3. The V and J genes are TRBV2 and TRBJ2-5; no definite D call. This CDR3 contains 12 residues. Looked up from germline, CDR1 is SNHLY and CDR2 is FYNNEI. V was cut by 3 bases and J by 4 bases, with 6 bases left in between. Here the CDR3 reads CASSDQGETQYF. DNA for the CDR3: TGTGCCAGCAGTGACCAAGGAGAGACCCAGTACTTC.

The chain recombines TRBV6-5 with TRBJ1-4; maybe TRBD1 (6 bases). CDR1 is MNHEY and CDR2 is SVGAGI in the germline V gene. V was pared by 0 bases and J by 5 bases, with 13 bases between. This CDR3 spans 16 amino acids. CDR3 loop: CASSYSRGTGNEKLFF. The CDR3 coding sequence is TGTGCCAGCAGTTACTCTAGGGGGACGGGGAATGAAAAACTGTTTTTT.

The CDR3 spells CASSRTSGFSYNEQFF. In nucleotides, the CDR3 is TGCGCCAGCAGCCGGACTAGCGGTTTCTCCTACAATGAGCAGTTCTTC. J is TRBJ2-1 and V is TRBV5-1; 10 nucleotides agree with TRBD2. With V trimmed by 4 bases and J by 0 bases, 4 bases remained unmatched. Germline assignment: CDR1 SGHRS and CDR2 YFSETQ. This CDR3 is built from 16 residues.